Each of the 27 T cell receptor beta chains below was sequenced from the same sample in a study of shared clonotypes between healthy human individuals (dated by TCRdb to about 2020). The library was produced with the immunoSEQ multiplex PCR assay. TCRdb took over this immuneACCESS table, retaining in-frame rearrangements with V and J assigned. Such tables are incomplete; in checked studies, under half of the missing clones stem from an unresolved V gene, and the remainder is unexplained. The sample table holds a few hundred thousand clones, of which around 95% were seen once. Clones ranked in the top ten supply about 0.11% of the sample. For the CD8 naive samples, CD45RO-negative cells were positively selected for CCR7, yielding a CD45RA+CCR7+ population from which TemRA cells were excluded. The sample taken for sequencing was naive CD8+ T cells sorted from blood. The cell subset or site label corresponds to: CD45RA+CCR7+. These receptors all stem from a young woman in good health.

The chain couples TRBV9 to TRBJ1-3; 7 positions match TRBD1. Germline CDR1 reads SGDLS; CDR2 reads YYNGEE. The V segment lost 4 bases and the J segment 3 bases; nucleotides outside the gene matches: 10. This CDR3 is built from 16 residues. This CDR3 is CASSLRTGGLGNTIYF. In DNA, the CDR3 is TGTGCCAGCAGCCTCCGGACAGGAGGACTTGGAAACACCATATATTTT. The full variable domain, completed using reference TRBV9 and TRBJ1-3, is DSGVTQTPKHLITATGQRVTLRCSPRSGDLSVYWYQQSLDQGLQFLIQYYNGEERAKGNILERFSAQQFPDLHSELNLSSLELGDSALYFCASSLRTGGLGNTIYFGEGSWLTVV.

The CDR3 coding sequence is TGTGCCAGCAGCTCTGGGCAGGGGGTGGGCTACACCTTC. It yields the protein CASSSGQGVGYTF. The chain joins TRBV6-5 to TRBJ1-2; 7 positions agree with TRBD1. The CDR3 is 13 amino acids. CDR1 MNHEY and CDR2 SVGAGI come from the germline V gene. Losses at the gene ends were 6 bases for V and 8 bases for J; bases not matched to a gene: 9.

The chain joins TRBV10-2 to TRBJ2-1; D gene unclear. CDR3 size: 12 residues. The germline V and J ends were trimmed by 2 bases and 7 bases, with 6 bases remaining between them. Germline lookup yields CDR1 WSHSY and CDR2 SAAADI. The CDR3 DNA is TGCGCCAGCAGTGAGGGCAGAAATGAGCAGTTCTTC. Protein sequence: CASSEGRNEQFF.

CDR3 sequence (DNA): TGTGCCAGCAGTGACTCCAAAGCGGGAGGGCCCCAGGAGACGCAGTATTTT. It encodes CASSDSKAGGPQETQYF. J is TRBJ2-3 and V is TRBV6-4, with 10 bases identical to TRBD2. V lost 0 bases to trimming and J lost 9 bases; unmatched junction nucleotides: 12. CDR1 and CDR2 from the germline V gene are MRHNA and SNTAGT. The CDR3 length is 17 residues.

The chain carries TRBV6-5 and TRBJ2-7; perhaps TRBD2 as D (5 bases). V was pared by 6 bases and J by 2 bases, with 11 bases between. Germline V CDR1 and CDR2: MNHEY, SVGAGI. The CDR3 totals 13 residues. As DNA, the CDR3 is TGTGCCAGCAGGAGAGCGGAAACCTACGAGCAGTACTTC. Translation: CASRRAETYEQYF.

The gene calls are TRBV9 and TRBJ1-3; D gene uncertain. V lost 0 bases and J 2 bases, leaving 9 bases between the germline ends. The CDR3 is 15 amino acids. Germline V CDR1 and CDR2: SGDLS, YYNGEE. The CDR3 reads CASSVGGSAGNTIYF. In nucleotides, the CDR3 is TGTGCCAGCAGCGTAGGTGGGAGTGCTGGAAACACCATATATTTT.

V is TRBV15 and J is TRBJ2-2; the D gene is possibly TRBD2 (6 bases). This CDR3 is 17 amino acids long. The germline CDR1 and CDR2 sequences are LNHNV and YYDKDF (reference sequence). V was cut by 0 bases and J by 1 base, with 12 bases left in between. The DNA for the CDR3 is TGTGCCACCAGCAGAGATTTTATCGGGAGGAACACCGGGGAGCTGTTTTTT. Protein sequence: CATSRDFIGRNTGELFF.

The chain uses TRBV4-1 and TRBJ2-1; D gene unclear. This CDR3 is 15 amino acids long. Trimming took 1 base from V and 7 from J, leaving 14 bases between them. In germline, CDR1 is MGHRA, CDR2 YSYEKL. Here the CDR3 DNA reads TGCGCCAGCAGCCAAGCCTCCCTAAGCAAGAATGAGCAGTTCTTC. This sequence encodes CASSQASLSKNEQFF.

The rearrangement joins TRBV6-6 to TRBJ2-5; D possibly uses TRBD1 or TRBD2 (5 bases each). The CDR3 is made up of 15 amino acids. Trimming removed 5 bases at V and 5 bases at J, with 18 bases between. Germline V lookup: CDR1 MNHNY, CDR2 SVGAGI (reference sequence). The CDR3 reads CASSMGPIPLETQYF. The CDR3 region has the DNA TGTGCCAGCAGTATGGGACCGATTCCCCTGGAGACCCAGTACTTC.

The CDR3 reads CASSLVGRETQYF. The CDR3 nucleotides read TGTGCCAGCAGCTTAGTAGGTCGTGAGACCCAGTACTTC. This chain joins TRBV7-9 and TRBJ2-5; D ambiguous. Germline V gene sequence: CDR1 SEHNR, CDR2 FQNEAQ (reference sequence). CDR3 length: 13 amino acids. V was trimmed by 1 base and J by 5 bases, leaving 8 bases between them.

DNA of the CDR3: TGTGCCAGCAGCCGAGTGGGAGAGTCCCCTTACAATGAGCAGTTCTTC. The encoded protein is CASSRVGESPYNEQFF. This chain joins TRBV14 and TRBJ2-1; D possibly corresponds to TRBD2 (5 bases). Germline assignment: CDR1 SGHDN and CDR2 FVKESK. The length of the CDR3 is 16 residues. Trimming shortened V by 4 bases and J by 4 bases, and 17 bases separated the two germline ends. Complete variable domain (other parts from reference TRBV14 and TRBJ2-1): EAGVTQFPSHSVIEKGQTVTLRCDPISGHDNLYWYRRVMGKEIKFLLHFVKESKQDESGMPNNRFLAERTGGTYSTLKVQPAELEDSGVYFCASSRVGESPYNEQFFGPGTRLTVL.

The V call is TRBV11-2, the J call TRBJ2-1, with 7 bases fitting TRBD2. J lost 7 bases, V lost 4 bases, and 16 bases had no gene match. The germline V gene encodes CDR1 SGHAT and CDR2 FQNNGV. The CDR3 totals 17 residues. The CDR3 spells CASSSNLPVAGQNEQFF. In nucleotides, the CDR3 is TGTGCCAGCAGCTCAAATCTGCCAGTAGCGGGCCAAAATGAGCAGTTCTTC.

This clone was seen a single time. This chain uses TRBV4-1 with TRBJ2-2; TRBD1 aligns across 7 bases. V gave up 4 bases and J gave up 4 bases; unmatched junction bases: 12. Germline CDR1 and CDR2: MGHRA and YSYEKL. The CDR3 sequence is 17 residues long. CDR3 amino acids: CASSRGQVDRGTGELFF. CDR3 DNA sequence: TGCGCCAGCAGCCGAGGACAGGTGGATAGGGGCACCGGGGAGCTGTTTTTT.

The genes are TRBV5-6 and TRBJ1-5, with 7 bases aligning to TRBD1. Germline V gene data show CDR1 as SGHDT and CDR2 as YYEEEE. This CDR3 spans 15 amino acids. Germline trimming cut 2 bases from V and 6 bases from J; bases unmatched to any gene: 8. The CDR3 loop is CASSLRQGDRQPQHF. The CDR3 DNA follows: TGTGCCAGCAGCTTAAGACAGGGTGACCGTCAGCCCCAGCATTTT.

V gene TRBV27 combines with J gene TRBJ2-5; 11 bases map to TRBD2. Trimming at V came to 5 bases and at J to 3 bases, leaving 8 bases not matched to a gene. Germline CDR1 is MNHEY and CDR2 is SMNVEV (reference sequence). The CDR3 runs 16 residues. CDR3 nucleotides: TGTGCCAGCAGTAAACTAGCGGGAGTCGGGGAAGAGACCCAGTACTTC. As protein: CASSKLAGVGEETQYF.

The genes are TRBV28 and TRBJ2-7, with unresolved D. Germline V gene data show CDR1 as MDHEN and CDR2 as SYDVKM. Trimming removed 7 bases from V and 1 base from J, with 11 bases in between. The CDR3 extends over 13 amino acids. CDR3 coding DNA: TGTGCCAGCACCGGAGTAGGGTCCTACGAGCAGTACTTC. This codes for CASTGVGSYEQYF.

This clone was seen a single time. The chain links TRBV19 to TRBJ2-7; no reliable D call. The CDR3 runs to 13 residues. Germline V gives CDR1 LNHDA, CDR2 SQIVND (reference sequence). The V and J ends lost 3 bases and 2 bases respectively, with 8 bases between them. This CDR3 reads CASSIGSTYEQYF. In nucleotides, the CDR3 is TGTGCCAGTAGTATCGGGTCGACCTACGAGCAGTACTTC.

The chain carries TRBV5-4 and TRBJ1-4; 9 nucleotides align to TRBD1. The V segment lost 3 bases and the J segment 4 bases; nucleotides outside the gene matches: 7. Germline CDR1 is SGHNT and CDR2 is YYREEE (reference sequence). This CDR3 region has 16 residues. DNA for the CDR3: TGTGCCAGCAGCTGGGACAGGGAGGGGTTTAATGAAAAACTGTTTTTT. Amino acid sequence: CASSWDREGFNEKLFF.

This clone was found a few times. The rearrangement joins TRBV5-6 to TRBJ2-7; no clear D gene. Per the germline V gene, CDR1 is SGHDT and CDR2 is YYEEEE. This CDR3 is 12 amino acids long. The ends were cut back, 1 base at V and 1 base at J, with 3 bases in the middle. The CDR3 nucleotides are TGTGCCAGCAGCTTGTGGTCCTACGAGCAGTACTTC. Residues: CASSLWSYEQYF.

V and J are TRBV10-3 and TRBJ2-7, with D possibly TRBD2 on 5 matching bases. The germline V gene encodes CDR1 ENHRY and CDR2 SYGVKD. The V end was cut by 3 bases, the J end by 2 bases, with 11 bases between. This CDR3 is built from 14 residues. The CDR3 DNA sequence: TGTGCCATCAGTGATCCGGACTGGCCCTACGAGCAGTACTTC. Its protein is CAISDPDWPYEQYF.

With respect to this clone: The sample holds other DNA sequences that translate to the same CDR3. The chain is built from TRBV28 and TRBJ1-5, with 8 positions matching TRBD1. V gave up 3 bases and J gave up 1 base; unmatched junction bases: 2. This CDR3 comprises 15 residues. Per the germline V gene, CDR1 is MDHEN and CDR2 is SYDVKM. CDR3 amino acids: CASSFTGGSNQPQHF. The CDR3 coding sequence is TGTGCCAGCAGTTTTACAGGGGGAAGCAATCAGCCCCAGCATTTT.

This chain links TRBV5-1 with TRBJ2-1; no reliable D call. The CDR3 consists of 12 residues. CDR1 is SGHRS, CDR2 YFSETQ, per germline. V was clipped by 5 bases and J by 2 bases, with 5 bases between them. This CDR3 reads CASSYPYNEQFF. For the CDR3, the DNA is TGCGCCAGCAGTTATCCCTACAATGAGCAGTTCTTC.

This sequence joins TRBV5-6 and TRBJ2-7; D gene ambiguous. Per germline, CDR1 SGHDT and CDR2 YYEEEE. The CDR3 covers 13 residues. V lost 7 bases and J lost 1, with 12 bases in between. CDR3 sequence: CASGWGSSYEQYF. DNA of the CDR3: TGTGCCAGCGGCTGGGGATCATCCTACGAGCAGTACTTC. The complete variable domain, with remaining parts taken from reference TRBV5-6 and TRBJ2-7, reads DAGVTQSPTHLIKTRGQQVTLRCSPKSGHDTVSWYQQALGQGPQFIFQYYEEEERQRGNFPDRFSGHQFPNYSSELNVNALLLGDSALYLCASGWGSSYEQYFGPGTRLTVT.

The chain is built from TRBV30 and TRBJ2-7; D ambiguous. The V gene lost 6 bases and the J gene lost 7 bases, with 19 bases spanning the gap. Germline V gene data show CDR1 as GTSNPN and CDR2 as SVGIG (reference sequence). The CDR3 sequence is 13 residues long. CDR3: CACHGLLRREQYF. The DNA of the CDR3 is TGTGCCTGTCACGGGCTTCTCCGGCGGGAGCAGTACTTC.

This chain connects TRBV10-1 to TRBJ2-7, with a possible D match to TRBD1 (6 bases). The CDR3 is 13 amino acids. CDR1 WNHNN and CDR2 SYGVQD come from the germline V gene (reference sequence). The V and J ends lost 3 bases and 5 bases respectively, with 11 bases between them. CDR3 region: CASSEGRGHEQYF. The CDR3 bases are TGCGCCAGCAGTGAAGGCAGGGGCCACGAGCAGTACTTC.

The chain employs TRBV5-4 and TRBJ2-4, with D tentatively TRBD2 (6 bases). V was shortened by 5 bases and J by 9 bases, with 18 bases between the two germline ends. Germline assignment: CDR1 SGHNT and CDR2 YYREEE (reference sequence). CDR3 length: 14 amino acids. The CDR3 is CASRRSEEGSIQYF. For the CDR3, the DNA is TGTGCCAGCAGAAGGAGTGAGGAGGGAAGCATTCAGTACTTC.

V gene TRBV2 combines with J gene TRBJ2-1; TRBD2 matches at 7 bases. Germline CDR1 reads SNHLY; CDR2 reads FYNNEI. The ends lost 4 bases at V and 6 bases at J; junction bases unmatched: 9. CDR3 length equals 15 residues. Written as DNA, the CDR3 is TGTGCCAGCAGTGGGGGTGTCCTAGCGGCCAATGAGCAGTTCTTC. As protein: CASSGGVLAANEQFF.